This T cell receptor beta chain was identified in a study of blood T cell repertoires in COVID-19. Repertoires were generated with immunoSEQ multiplex PCR, while TCRdb's copy carries only in-frame clones and drops some. The sample has roughly 70,000 clones, approximately 90% seen once. This TCR derives from a human donor in a cohort sampled during active COVID-19. Sequences were obtained from peripheral blood.

DNA for the CDR3: TGCAGCGTTGAAGATCTTGGACGGGAGCCAGAGACCCAGTACTTC. It yields the protein CSVEDLGREPETQYF. This chain joins TRBV29-1 and TRBJ2-5; a weak D match, TRBD2 (6 bases). The CDR3 contains 15 residues. Trimming removed 0 bases from V and 4 bases from J, with 15 bases in between. CDR1 and CDR2 from the germline V gene are SQVTM and ANQGSEA.